This TCR beta chain is from a study of beta chain features in type 1 diabetes. General study findings and limits: Type 1 diabetes patients showed a moderate but significant shortening of TCRB CDR3s in all four CD4+ subsets.

Expressed TCRB transcripts were sequenced, since all the RNA that had been isolated was reverse transcribed. The table came from immunoSEQ multiplex PCR; TCRdb's copy has only in-frame clones and leaves some out. The sample lists nearly 700,000 clones, around 15% occurring once. In all sorted populations, purity surpassed 95%. This clone has just a few counts. Its antigen is undetermined. CDR1 is SGHDT and CDR2 is YYEEEE in the germline V gene. V lost 5 bases and J lost 8; bases outside the gene matches: 9. This CDR3 has 14 residues. The receptor comes from a man aged 18 to 35 with type 1 diabetes. The chain uses TRBV5-6 and TRBJ1-2, with 10 bases that match TRBD1. The sample comprised naive CD4+ T cells from blood. The CDR3 region is CASRPTGTGDGYTF. CDR3 bases: TGTGCCAGCAGACCCACCGGGACAGGGGACGGCTACACCTTC.